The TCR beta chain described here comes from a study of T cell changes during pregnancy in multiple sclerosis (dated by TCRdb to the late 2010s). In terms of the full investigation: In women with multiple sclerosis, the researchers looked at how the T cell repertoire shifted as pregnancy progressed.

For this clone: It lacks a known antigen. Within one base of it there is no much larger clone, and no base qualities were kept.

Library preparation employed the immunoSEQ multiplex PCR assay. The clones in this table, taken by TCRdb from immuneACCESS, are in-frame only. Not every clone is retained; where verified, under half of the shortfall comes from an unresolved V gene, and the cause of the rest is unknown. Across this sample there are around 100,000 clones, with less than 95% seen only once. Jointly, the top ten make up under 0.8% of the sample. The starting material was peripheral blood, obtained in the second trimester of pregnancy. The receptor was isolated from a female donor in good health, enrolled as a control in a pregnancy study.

The DNA is TGTGCCAGCAGTTTAGGGCGGGGACAGGGAGTCGGCCGGGGCTATGGCTACACCTTC. It translates to CASSLGRGQGVGRGYGYTF. Recombination connected TRBV28 to TRBJ1-2, with TRBD1 identical over 9 junction bases. In the germline V gene, CDR1 corresponds to MDHEN and CDR2 to SYDVKM. V has 2 bases trimmed and J has 4 bases trimmed; junction bases matching no gene number 17. The CDR3, cysteine through phenylalanine, is 19 amino acids long. This entry keeps only the CDR3 DNA: 57 bases, framed from base 1.